This TCR beta chain originates from a study of T cells after yellow fever vaccination. This clonotype was counted only a few times. The CDR3 totals 15 residues. Trimming stripped 0 bases from V and 7 bases from J, with 13 bases between. CDR1 MGHRA and CDR2 YSYEKL come from the germline V gene. TCRdb redid the calling of the 5' RACE reads with MiXCR, one entry per CDR3 protein. Here the sample spans more than 450,000 distinct CDR3 sequences, around a fifth being singletons. J is TRBJ2-1 and V is TRBV4-1, with D maybe TRBD2 (5 bases). Sample: PBMCs, taken roughly 23 days after the first yellow fever vaccination. This TCR was sampled from a young man who received the YFV17D yellow fever vaccine. DNA for the CDR3: TGCGCCAGCAGCCAAGACCGAAGGACGGGGAATGAGCAGTTCTTC. This encodes CASSQDRRTGNEQFF.